These T cell receptor beta chains were read from a single sample in a study of shared clonotypes between healthy human individuals. Using immunoSEQ multiplex PCR, the repertoire was profiled, and TCRdb retains in-frame clones only, with some absent. The table shows 2 million to 2.5 million clones, with approximately 96% occurring only once. Sample: naive CD4+ T cells sorted from blood. The origin of the receptors is a man aged 18 to 29 in good health. The CDR3 runs from the conserved cysteine through the conserved F or W. A D gene is named only where the DNA matches it firmly. The size of a clone is reported for some rows only, either as once, few or many, or as a class for expanded clones.

D gene	V gene	J gene	clone size	CDR3 DNA	CDR3 protein
TRBD2	TRBV30	TRBJ2-3	-	TGTGCCTGGAGTGTCTTAGGCGGGAGGGCCCGGATAGGCACAGATACGCAGTATTTT	CAWSVLGGRARIGTDTQYF
TRBD2	TRBV5-4	TRBJ2-1	-	TGTGCCAGCAGCCCAGGAAGCGGGGGGATTTACAATGAGCAGTTCTTC	CASSPGSGGIYNEQFF
TRBD1	TRBV13	TRBJ2-7	-	TGTGCCAGCAGCTTACTTCCGACAGGGGACTACGAGCAGTACTTC	CASSLLPTGDYEQYF
-	TRBV6-6	TRBJ1-1	-	TGTGCCAGCAGTCAGACCTTCACGAACACTGAAGCTTTCTTT	CASSQTFTNTEAFF
TRBD2	TRBV4-3	TRBJ2-1	-	TGCGCCAGCAGCCAAGGGAACGGGAGGGCCGGGGAGGAGCAGTTCTTC	CASSQGNGRAGEEQFF
-	TRBV7-9	TRBJ2-2	-	TGTGCCAGCTCCTTGACCGAACCAGGGGAGCTGTTTTTT	CASSLTEPGELFF
TRBD2	TRBV18	TRBJ2-5	-	TGTGCCAGCTCACCACCCCAACTAGCGGGGGGCCCTGAGACCCAGTACTTC	CASSPPQLAGGPETQYF
TRBD2	TRBV4-2	TRBJ2-3	-	TGTGCCAGCAGCCCTAGGGTAGCGGGGGCCCAGGATACGCAGTATTTT	CASSPRVAGAQDTQYF
-	TRBV19	TRBJ2-5	-	TGTGCCAGTAGTATATCCCTAGCCCGGGCAGAGACCCAGTACTTC	CASSISLARAETQYF
TRBD2	TRBV5-4	TRBJ2-3	-	TGTGCCAGCAGCTTACGGGACTACGTAAGCACAGATACGCAGTATTTT	CASSLRDYVSTDTQYF
-	TRBV18	TRBJ2-7	-	TGTGCCAGCTCACCCATCGGGGACGTCTACGAGCAGTACTTC	CASSPIGDVYEQYF
TRBD1	TRBV25-1	TRBJ1-5	-	TGTGCCAGCAGTGAATCAGGGGGGAATGAGCCCCAGCATTTT	CASSESGGNEPQHF
-	TRBV5-1	TRBJ2-5	-	TGCGCCAGCAGCATGCCGGGAACTGGTGGGGAGACCCAGTACTTC	CASSMPGTGGETQYF
TRBD2	TRBV5-4	TRBJ2-1	-	TGTGCCAGCAGCGTAGAGGTAGCGGGAATTGAGCAGTTCTTC	CASSVEVAGIEQFF
-	TRBV7-2	TRBJ2-7	-	TGTGCCAGCAGCACTGGACTAAACTACGAGCAGTACTTC	CASSTGLNYEQYF
-	TRBV6-1	TRBJ1-1	-	TGTGCCAGCAGCGAAGGAGGAGGGTTTACTGAAGCTTTCTTT	CASSEGGGFTEAFF
-	TRBV6-5	TRBJ1-2	-	TGTGCCAGCAGACGGGGGTTACTCCCTCCATATGGCTACACCTTC	CASRRGLLPPYGYTF
-	TRBV27	TRBJ1-4	-	TGTGCCAGCAGTATGAGGAGGACTAATGAAAAACTGTTTTTT	CASSMRRTNEKLFF
TRBD2	TRBV18	TRBJ2-3	-	TGTGCCAGCTCACCACTCGGGAGGGCAGATACGCAGTATTTT	CASSPLGRADTQYF
TRBD1	TRBV28	TRBJ1-2	-	TGTGCCAGCAGTTTAGGGGGACAGCCCAACTATGGCTACACCTTC	CASSLGGQPNYGYTF
TRBD1	TRBV10-3	TRBJ2-7	-	TGTGCCATCTCAGCCGGGACAGGGTACGAGCAGTACTTC	CAISAGTGYEQYF
-	TRBV10-1	TRBJ1-3	-	TGCGCCAGCTCCCAGGTCTCTGGAAACACCATATATTTT	CASSQVSGNTIYF
TRBD2	TRBV13	TRBJ2-1	-	TGTGCCAGCAGCTTAAGGACTAGCGGGGGGATCGAGCAGTTCTTC	CASSLRTSGGIEQFF
-	TRBV28	TRBJ1-5	-	TGTGCCAGCAGTTTAAGTGACAGAAGCAATCAGCCCCAGCATTTT	CASSLSDRSNQPQHF
TRBD2	TRBV28	TRBJ2-1	-	TGTGCCAGCAGTATGGCCGGGACTAGCGGGAAGGGTGAGCAGTTCTTC	CASSMAGTSGKGEQFF
-	TRBV2	TRBJ2-4	-	TGTGCCAGCAGTCAAGGGGGGGTAGAATTATACATTCAGTACTTC	CASSQGGVELYIQYF
TRBD1	TRBV5-1	TRBJ2-7	-	TGCGCCAGCTCACAGGGGACGATTGAGCAGTACTTC	CASSQGTIEQYF
TRBD2	TRBV4-3	TRBJ2-2	-	TGCGCCAGCAGCCAAGATCGGGTAGCGGGAGGGCCTGTCGGCGGGGAGCTGTTTTTT	CASSQDRVAGGPVGGELFF
TRBD1	TRBV7-9	TRBJ1-2	once	TGTGCCAGCAGCCCGGGACAGGGGGCCTATGGCTACACCTTC	CASSPGQGAYGYTF
-	TRBV9	TRBJ1-4	-	TGTGCCAGCAGCGTAGCTGGGGGAACTAATGAAAAACTGTTTTTT	CASSVAGGTNEKLFF
-	TRBV30	TRBJ1-2	-	TGTGCCTGGAGGGTGGGGAACTATGGCTACACCTTC	CAWRVGNYGYTF
-	TRBV29-1	TRBJ2-5	-	TGCAGCGTGGTGGGACTGACGTGGTTGGAGACCCAGTACTTC	CSVVGLTWLETQYF
TRBD2	TRBV4-1	TRBJ2-5	-	TGCGCCAGCAGCCAAGGACTAGCAAATCAACAAGAGACCCAGTACTTC	CASSQGLANQQETQYF
-	TRBV5-1	TRBJ2-3	-	TGCGCCAGCAGCTTGGCGGCAGGGTCCACAGATACGCAGTATTTT	CASSLAAGSTDTQYF
-	TRBV14	TRBJ1-2	-	TGTGCCAGCAGCCAAGATTTGGGCGGTCAGGGCTACACCTTC	CASSQDLGGQGYTF
-	TRBV18	TRBJ1-6	-	TGTGCCAGCTCACCACGGTCAGGAACAGAAGCTAGCTCCTATAATTCACCCCTCCACTTT	CASSPRSGTEASSYNSPLHF
-	TRBV6-6	TRBJ1-6	once	TGTGCCAGCGAAGTTACCGGACAGCCAAATTCACCCCTCCACTTT	CASEVTGQPNSPLHF
TRBD1	TRBV19	TRBJ1-1	-	TGTGCCAGTAGTATACTGGGACAGGGGGCGAGTGAAGCTTTCTTT	CASSILGQGASEAFF
-	TRBV6-4	TRBJ1-1	once	TGTGCCAGCAGGGCGTCTGGGGCCCGGAACACTGAAGCTTTCTTT	CASRASGARNTEAFF
-	TRBV30	TRBJ2-3	once	TGTGCCTGGAGTTCGCGCACAGATACGCAGTATTTT	CAWSSRTDTQYF
TRBD1	TRBV6-1	TRBJ1-6	-	TGTGCCAGCAGTGGGGGGACAGGGCTCGGCGCTTCACCCCTCCACTTT	CASSGGTGLGASPLHF
TRBD1	TRBV5-1	TRBJ1-2	-	TGCGCCAGCAGCTTGGTTATCGGGACAGGCGGCTACACCTTC	CASSLVIGTGGYTF
-	TRBV5-1	TRBJ2-5	-	TGCGCCAGCAGCTATAGCAGTCAAGAGACCCAGTACTTC	CASSYSSQETQYF
TRBD1	TRBV6-5	TRBJ2-7	once	TGTGCCAGCAGGGCAGGGACAGCCACCTACGAGCAGTACTTC	CASRAGTATYEQYF
-	TRBV9	TRBJ1-2	-	TGTGCCAGCAGCCCCCTGGGCGGGGCGTATGGCTACACCTTC	CASSPLGGAYGYTF
TRBD1	TRBV30	TRBJ2-2	-	TGTGCCTGGAGTGAACAGGGGACCGGGGAGCTGTTTTTT	CAWSEQGTGELFF
-	TRBV7-9	TRBJ1-1	-	TGTGCCAGCAGCCAACCGGGACAATCCATGAACACTGAAGCTTTCTTT	CASSQPGQSMNTEAFF
-	TRBV11-2	TRBJ2-5	-	TGTGCCAGCAGCTTATTCGCAGATCCCCGCCAAGAGACCCAGTACTTC	CASSLFADPRQETQYF
-	TRBV28	TRBJ1-3	-	TGTGCCAGCAGTTTAACAGGGCGCTCTGGAAACACCATATATTTT	CASSLTGRSGNTIYF
-	TRBV4-1	TRBJ2-3	-	TGCGCCAGCAGCCAAGTGCCCTTTGTGCCCGATACGCAGTATTTT	CASSQVPFVPDTQYF
-	TRBV18	TRBJ2-7	-	TGTGCCAGCTCACCGACCTCTACACCAAGTTCGGCCTACGAGCAGTACTTC	CASSPTSTPSSAYEQYF
-	TRBV6-1	TRBJ1-1	-	TGTGCCAGCACCCTAGGGGGTCAGAACACTGAAGCTTTCTTT	CASTLGGQNTEAFF
TRBD2	TRBV2	TRBJ2-3	-	TGTGCCAGCAGCCGGACTAGCGGGACCACAGATACGCAGTATTTT	CASSRTSGTTDTQYF
TRBD2	TRBV9	TRBJ2-7	-	TGTGCCAGCAGGCTCGCGACTAGCGGCAAGACCTACGAGCAGTACTTC	CASRLATSGKTYEQYF
TRBD2	TRBV6-5	TRBJ2-7	-	TGTGCCAGCAGTTACAGGCCCGGGACTACCCCCTACGAGCAGTACTTC	CASSYRPGTTPYEQYF
TRBD1	TRBV28	TRBJ1-6	few	TGTGCCAGCAGCTTGACCAGGGGGAATAATTCACCCCTCCACTTT	CASSLTRGNNSPLHF
-	TRBV6-1	TRBJ2-5	-	TGTGCCAGCGCAGTCGAGACCCAGTACTTC	CASAVETQYF
TRBD1	TRBV5-1	TRBJ2-7	-	TGCGCCAGCAGCCAACAGGGGGCGCGTTACGAGCAGTACTTC	CASSQQGARYEQYF
-	TRBV5-5	TRBJ1-5	once	TGTGCCAGCAGCTTGGGTCCAGGGTTGGGCAATCAGCCCCAGCATTTT	CASSLGPGLGNQPQHF